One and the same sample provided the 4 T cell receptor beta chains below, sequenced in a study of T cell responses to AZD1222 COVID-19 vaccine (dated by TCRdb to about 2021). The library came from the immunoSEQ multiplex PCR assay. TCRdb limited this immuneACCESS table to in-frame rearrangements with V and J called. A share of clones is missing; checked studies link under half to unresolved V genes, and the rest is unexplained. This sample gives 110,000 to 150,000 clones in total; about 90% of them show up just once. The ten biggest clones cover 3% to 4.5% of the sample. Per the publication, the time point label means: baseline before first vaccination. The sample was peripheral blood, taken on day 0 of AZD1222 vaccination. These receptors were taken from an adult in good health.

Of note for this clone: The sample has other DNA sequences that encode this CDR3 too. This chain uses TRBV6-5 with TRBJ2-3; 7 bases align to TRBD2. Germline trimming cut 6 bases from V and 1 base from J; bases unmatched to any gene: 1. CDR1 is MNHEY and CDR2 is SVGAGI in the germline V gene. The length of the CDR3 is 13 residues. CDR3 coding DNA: TGTGCCAGCAGAACTAGCGGCACAGATACGCAGTATTTT. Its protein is CASRTSGTDTQYF.

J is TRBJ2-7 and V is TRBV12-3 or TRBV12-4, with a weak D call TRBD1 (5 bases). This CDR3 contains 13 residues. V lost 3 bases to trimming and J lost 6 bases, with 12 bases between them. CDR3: CASSFGQGIEQYF. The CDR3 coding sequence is TGTGCCAGCAGTTTCGGACAAGGGATCGAGCAGTACTTC.

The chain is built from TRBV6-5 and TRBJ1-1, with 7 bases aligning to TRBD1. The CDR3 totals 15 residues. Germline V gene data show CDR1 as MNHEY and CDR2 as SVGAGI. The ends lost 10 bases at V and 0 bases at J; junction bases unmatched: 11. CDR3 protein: CATRDSQHMNTEAFF. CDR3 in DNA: TGTGCCACCAGGGACAGCCAGCACATGAACACTGAAGCTTTCTTT.

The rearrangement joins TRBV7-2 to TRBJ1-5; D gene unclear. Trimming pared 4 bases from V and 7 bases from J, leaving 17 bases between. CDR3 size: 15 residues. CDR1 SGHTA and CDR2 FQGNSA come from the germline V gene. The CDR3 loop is CASSSDGKGGQPQHF. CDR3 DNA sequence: TGTGCCAGCAGCTCAGATGGGAAGGGCGGACAGCCCCAGCATTTT.